Given below is one T cell receptor (beta chain) in context. The method was immunoSEQ multiplex PCR; TCRdb's version includes in-frame clones alone and lacks a portion of them. The table records tens of thousands of clones, roughly 92% of them present only once. This sample was taken from a study of graft-versus-host responses after intestinal transplantation. This clonotype was obtained from a human patient who received an intestinal transplant, so some T cells may come from the graft donor. The sequencing here drew on bone marrow, taken almost 750 days after intestinal transplantation.

The CDR3 DNA reads TGTGCCAGCAGCACTCACCGCTGGACAGAGGGAAACACCATATATTTT. This encodes CASSTHRWTEGNTIYF. The chain uses TRBV2 and TRBJ1-3; perhaps TRBD1 as D (6 bases). The CDR3 is 16 amino acids. Germline CDR1 reads SNHLY; CDR2 reads FYNNEI. V lost 6 bases and J lost 4, with 19 bases in between.